The clone carrying this T cell receptor beta chain was found many times. What it recognizes is unknown. This entry belongs to a study of T cell clonality in common variable immunodeficiency. Findings and caveats of the study: In common variable immunodeficiency, TCR beta chains reportedly carried fewer deletions and N-nucleotide insertions.

Patients had low serum IgG, IgA and/or IgM and specific antibody deficiency. Donors gave roughly 4.5 to 8 ml heparinized peripheral whole blood. This table comes from immunoSEQ multiplex PCR, and its TCRdb copy is limited to in-frame clones, with some not included. Reported are fewer than 30,000 clones, none seen only once; the ten largest carry over 25%. The source of this sequence is a human donor with common variable immunodeficiency. Material for sequencing was peripheral blood mononuclear cells.

The CDR3 bases that were read are TGTGCCTGGAATCCGGGACAGGGACCAGATACG. Its translation is CAWNPGQGPDT. The entire CDR3 reads CAWNPGQGPDTQYF. This chain joins TRBV30 and TRBJ2-3; TRBD1 matches 9 bases. The read finishes 3 residues shy of the CDR3 end, and the germline J gene is used to complete it. This CDR3 region has 14 residues. J lost 4 bases, V lost 4 bases, and 6 bases had no gene match. Per the germline V gene, CDR1 is GTSNPN and CDR2 is SVGIG (reference sequence).